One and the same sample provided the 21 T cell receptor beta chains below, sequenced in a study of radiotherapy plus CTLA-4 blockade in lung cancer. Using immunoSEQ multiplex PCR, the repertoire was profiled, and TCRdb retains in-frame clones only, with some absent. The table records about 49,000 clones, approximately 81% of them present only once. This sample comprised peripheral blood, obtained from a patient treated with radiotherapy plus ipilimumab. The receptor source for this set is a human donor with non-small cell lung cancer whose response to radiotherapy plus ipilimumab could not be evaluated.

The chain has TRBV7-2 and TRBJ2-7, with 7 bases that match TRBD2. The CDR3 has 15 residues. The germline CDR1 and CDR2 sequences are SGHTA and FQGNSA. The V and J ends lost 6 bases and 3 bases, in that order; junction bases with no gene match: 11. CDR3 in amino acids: CASSSRIGRVYEQYF. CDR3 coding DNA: TGTGCCAGCAGTTCGAGAATTGGGAGGGTCTACGAGCAGTACTTC.

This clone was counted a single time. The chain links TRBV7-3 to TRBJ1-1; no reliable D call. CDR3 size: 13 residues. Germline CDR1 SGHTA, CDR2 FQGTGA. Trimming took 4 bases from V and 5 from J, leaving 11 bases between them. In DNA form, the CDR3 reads TGTGCCAGCAGCTCAGATACGGGGACTGAAGCTTTCTTT. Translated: CASSSDTGTEAFF. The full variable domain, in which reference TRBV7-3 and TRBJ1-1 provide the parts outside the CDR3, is GAGVSQTPSNKVTEKGKYVELRCDPISGHTALYWYRQSLGQGPEFLIYFQGTGAADDSGLPNDRFFAVRPEGSVSTLKIQRTERGDSAVYLCASSSDTGTEAFFGQGTRLTVV.

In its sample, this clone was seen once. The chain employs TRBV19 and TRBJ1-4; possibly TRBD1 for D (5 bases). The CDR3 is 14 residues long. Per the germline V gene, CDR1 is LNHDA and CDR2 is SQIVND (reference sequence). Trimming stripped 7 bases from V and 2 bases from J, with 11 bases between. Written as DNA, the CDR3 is TGTGCCAGTAAAGGGCCAGGGACTAATGAAAAACTGTTTTTT. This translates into CASKGPGTNEKLFF. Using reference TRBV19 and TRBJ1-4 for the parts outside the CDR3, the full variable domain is DGGITQSPKYLFRKEGQNVTLSCEQNLNHDAMYWYRQDPGQGLRLIYYSQIVNDFQKGDIAEGYSVSREKKESFPLTVTSAQKNPTAFYLCASKGPGTNEKLFFGSGTQLSVL.

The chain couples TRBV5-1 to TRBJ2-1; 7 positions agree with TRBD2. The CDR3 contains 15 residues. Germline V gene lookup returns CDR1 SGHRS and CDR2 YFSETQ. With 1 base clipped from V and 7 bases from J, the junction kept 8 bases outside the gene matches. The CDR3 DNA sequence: TGCGCCAGCAGCTTGTCCGCGGGAGAGGGTAATGAGCAGTTCTTC. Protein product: CASSLSAGEGNEQFF. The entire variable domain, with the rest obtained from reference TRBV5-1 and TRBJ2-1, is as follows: KAGVTQTPRYLIKTRGQQVTLSCSPISGHRSVSWYQQTPGQGLQFLFEYFSETQRNKGNFPGRFSGRQFSNSRSEMNVSTLELGDSALYLCASSLSAGEGNEQFFGPGTRLTVL.

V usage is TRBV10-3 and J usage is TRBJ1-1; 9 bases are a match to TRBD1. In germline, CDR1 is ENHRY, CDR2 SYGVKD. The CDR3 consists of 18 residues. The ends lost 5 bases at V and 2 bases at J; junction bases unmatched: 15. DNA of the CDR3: TGTGCCATCAGTTTCTCCCCCCCCGGGACAGGGACTAACACTGAAGCTTTCTTT. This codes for CAISFSPPGTGTNTEAFF.

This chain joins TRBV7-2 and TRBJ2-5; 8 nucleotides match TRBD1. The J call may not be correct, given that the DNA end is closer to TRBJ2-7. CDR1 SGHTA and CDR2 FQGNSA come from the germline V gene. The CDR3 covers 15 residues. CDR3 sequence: CASSLQTGVHYEQYF. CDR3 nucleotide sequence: TGTGCCAGCAGCCTCCAGACAGGGGTACACTACGAGCAGTACTTC.

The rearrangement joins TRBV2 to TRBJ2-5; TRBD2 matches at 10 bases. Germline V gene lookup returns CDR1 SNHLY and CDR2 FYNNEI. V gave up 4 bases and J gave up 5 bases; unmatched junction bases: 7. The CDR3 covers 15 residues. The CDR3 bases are TGTGCCAGCAGTGGGGGACTAGCGCCACGGGAGACCCAGTACTTC. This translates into CASSGGLAPRETQYF.

CDR3 sequence: CASSDSGQGLYGYTF. The DNA of the CDR3 is TGTGCCAGCAGTGATTCGGGACAGGGCCTCTATGGCTACACCTTC. The V gene is TRBV28, the J gene TRBJ1-2; 9 bases map to TRBD1. Germline-derived CDR1 and CDR2 are MDHEN and SYDVKM. V lost 5 bases to trimming and J lost 4 bases; unmatched junction nucleotides: 8. This CDR3 is built from 15 residues.

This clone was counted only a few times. CDR3 loop: CASSLVGQFYEQYF. In DNA, the CDR3 is TGTGCCAGCAGCTTAGTGGGACAGTTTTACGAGCAGTACTTC. J is TRBJ2-7 and V is TRBV7-9; 7 nucleotides match TRBD1. The trim removed 1 base at V and 4 bases at J, leaving 4 bases unmatched. This CDR3 region has 14 residues. Germline values: CDR1 SEHNR, CDR2 FQNEAQ (reference sequence). Full variable domain (missing parts from reference TRBV7-9 and TRBJ2-7): DTGVSQNPRHKITKRGQNVTFRCDPISEHNRLYWYRQTLGQGPEFLTYFQNEAQLEKSRLLSDRFSAERPKGSFSTLEIQRTEQGDSAMYLCASSLVGQFYEQYFGPGTRLTVT.

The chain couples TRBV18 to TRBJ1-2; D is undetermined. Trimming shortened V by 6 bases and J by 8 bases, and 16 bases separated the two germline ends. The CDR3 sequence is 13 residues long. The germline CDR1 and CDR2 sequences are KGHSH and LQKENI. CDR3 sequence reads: CASSPLVEVGYTF. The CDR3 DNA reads TGTGCCAGCTCCCCCTTGGTCGAGGTAGGCTACACCTTC.

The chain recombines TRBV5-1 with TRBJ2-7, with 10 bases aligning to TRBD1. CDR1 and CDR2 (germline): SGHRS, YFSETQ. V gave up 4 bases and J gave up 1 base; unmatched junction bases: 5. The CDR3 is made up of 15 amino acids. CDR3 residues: CASSPGQGGSYEQYF. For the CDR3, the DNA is TGCGCCAGCAGCCCCGGACAGGGGGGGTCCTACGAGCAGTACTTC.

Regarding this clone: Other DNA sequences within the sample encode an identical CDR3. The CDR3 loop reads CASSQPTGRYTEAFF. DNA of the CDR3: TGCGCCAGCAGCCAACCAACAGGGCGTTACACTGAAGCTTTCTTT. The gene calls are TRBV4-1 and TRBJ1-1, with a weak D call TRBD1 (6 bases). Germline lookup yields CDR1 MGHRA and CDR2 YSYEKL. V was pared by 2 bases and J by 3 bases, with 13 bases between. This CDR3 region has 15 residues.

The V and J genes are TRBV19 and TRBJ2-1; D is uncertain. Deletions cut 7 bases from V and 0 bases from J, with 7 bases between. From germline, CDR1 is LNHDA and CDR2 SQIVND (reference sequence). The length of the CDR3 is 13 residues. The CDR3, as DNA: TGTGCCAGTACACTAAGCTCCTACAATGAGCAGTTCTTC. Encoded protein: CASTLSSYNEQFF. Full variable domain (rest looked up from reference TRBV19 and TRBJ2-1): DGGITQSPKYLFRKEGQNVTLSCEQNLNHDAMYWYRQDPGQGLRLIYYSQIVNDFQKGDIAEGYSVSREKKESFPLTVTSAQKNPTAFYLCASTLSSYNEQFFGPGTRLTVL.

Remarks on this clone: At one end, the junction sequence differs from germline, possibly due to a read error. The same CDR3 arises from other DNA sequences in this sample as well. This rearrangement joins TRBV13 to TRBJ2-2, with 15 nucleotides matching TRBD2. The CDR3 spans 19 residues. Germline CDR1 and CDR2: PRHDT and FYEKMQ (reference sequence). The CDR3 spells CASSSPGTSGRPYTGELFF. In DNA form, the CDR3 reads TGCGCCAGCAGTTCACCCGGGACTAGCGGGAGGCCCTACACCGGGGAGCTGTTTTTT.

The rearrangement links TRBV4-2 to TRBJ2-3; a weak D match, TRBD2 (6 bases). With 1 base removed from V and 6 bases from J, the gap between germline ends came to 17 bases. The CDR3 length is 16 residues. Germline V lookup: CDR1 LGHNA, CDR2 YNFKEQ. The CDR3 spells CASSQVRVGGGDTQYF. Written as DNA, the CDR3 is TGTGCCAGCAGCCAAGTACGGGTGGGGGGAGGTGATACGCAGTATTTT.

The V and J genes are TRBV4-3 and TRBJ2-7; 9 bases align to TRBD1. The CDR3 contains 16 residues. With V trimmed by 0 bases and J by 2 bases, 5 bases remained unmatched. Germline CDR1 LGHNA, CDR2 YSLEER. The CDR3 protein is CASSQDRTGEAYEQYF. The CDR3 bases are TGCGCCAGCAGCCAAGATCGGACAGGGGAAGCCTACGAGCAGTACTTC.

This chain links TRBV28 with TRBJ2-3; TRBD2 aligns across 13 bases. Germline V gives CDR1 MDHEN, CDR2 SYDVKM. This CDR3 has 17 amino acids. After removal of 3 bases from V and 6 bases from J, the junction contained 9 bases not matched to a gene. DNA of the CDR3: TGTGCCAGCAGTTTGGGACTAGCGGGGTGGGATTCCGATACGCAGTATTTT. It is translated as CASSLGLAGWDSDTQYF.

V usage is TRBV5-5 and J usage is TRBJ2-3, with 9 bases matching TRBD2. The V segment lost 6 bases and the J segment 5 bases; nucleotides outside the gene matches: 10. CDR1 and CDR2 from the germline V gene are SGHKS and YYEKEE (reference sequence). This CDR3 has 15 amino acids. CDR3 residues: CASNIVAGDRDTQYF. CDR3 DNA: TGTGCCAGCAACATAGTAGCGGGAGATAGAGATACGCAGTATTTT. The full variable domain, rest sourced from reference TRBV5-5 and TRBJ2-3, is DAGVTQSPTHLIKTRGQQVTLRCSPISGHKSVSWYQQVLGQGPQFIFQYYEKEERGRGNFPDRFSARQFPNYSSELNVNALLLGDSALYLCASNIVAGDRDTQYFGPGTRLTVL.

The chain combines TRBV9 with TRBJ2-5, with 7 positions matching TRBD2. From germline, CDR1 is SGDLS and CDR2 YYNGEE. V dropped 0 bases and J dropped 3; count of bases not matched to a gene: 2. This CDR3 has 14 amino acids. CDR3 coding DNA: TGTGCCAGCAGCGTAGGTGCGGGAGAAGAGACCCAGTACTTC. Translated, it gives CASSVGAGEETQYF.

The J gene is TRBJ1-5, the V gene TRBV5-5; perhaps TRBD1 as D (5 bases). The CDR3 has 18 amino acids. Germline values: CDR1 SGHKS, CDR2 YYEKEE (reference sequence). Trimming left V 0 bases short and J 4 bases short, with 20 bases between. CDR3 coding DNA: TGTGCCAGCAGCTTGGGGGCGACAGTTCTGGGGAGGAATCAGCCCCAGCATTTT. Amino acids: CASSLGATVLGRNQPQHF.

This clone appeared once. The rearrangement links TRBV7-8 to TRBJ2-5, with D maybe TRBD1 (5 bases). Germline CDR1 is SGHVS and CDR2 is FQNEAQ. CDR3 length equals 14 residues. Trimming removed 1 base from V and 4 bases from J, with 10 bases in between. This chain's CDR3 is CASSLGRAGETQYF. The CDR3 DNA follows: TGTGCCAGCAGCTTAGGCAGGGCCGGAGAGACCCAGTACTTC.